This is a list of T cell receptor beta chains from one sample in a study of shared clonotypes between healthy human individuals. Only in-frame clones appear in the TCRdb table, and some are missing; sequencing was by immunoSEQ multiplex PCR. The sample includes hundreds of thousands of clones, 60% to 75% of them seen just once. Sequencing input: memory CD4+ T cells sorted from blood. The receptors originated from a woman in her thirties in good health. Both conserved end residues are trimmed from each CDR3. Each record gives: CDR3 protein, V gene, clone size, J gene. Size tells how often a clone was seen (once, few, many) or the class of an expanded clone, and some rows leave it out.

CDR3aa: ASSLQPDSYEQY; v_gene: TRBV5-1; abundance: NA; j_gene: TRBJ2-7
CDR3aa: ASSSVGDTQY; v_gene: TRBV5-4; abundance: NA; j_gene: TRBJ2-3
CDR3aa: ASSSNYGYT; v_gene: TRBV5-4; abundance: NA; j_gene: TRBJ1-2
CDR3aa: ASSLAAPGGQETQY; v_gene: TRBV11-2; abundance: NA; j_gene: TRBJ2-5
CDR3aa: ASSVGLLGGNTEAF; v_gene: TRBV9; abundance: NA; j_gene: TRBJ1-1
CDR3aa: ASNRDSLFEAF; v_gene: TRBV30; abundance: NA; j_gene: TRBJ1-1
CDR3aa: ASSLASGGPSSYEQY; v_gene: TRBV11-2; abundance: NA; j_gene: TRBJ2-7
CDR3aa: ASSREQGANTGELF; v_gene: TRBV11-1; abundance: NA; j_gene: TRBJ2-2
CDR3aa: ASSPRRSGANVLT; v_gene: TRBV18; abundance: NA; j_gene: TRBJ2-6
CDR3aa: ASRVGQTDTQY; v_gene: TRBV5-1; abundance: NA; j_gene: TRBJ2-3
CDR3aa: ASSLTPAGGENEQF; v_gene: TRBV5-1; abundance: NA; j_gene: TRBJ2-1
CDR3aa: ATWTAEKLF; v_gene: TRBV28; abundance: NA; j_gene: TRBJ1-4
CDR3aa: ASSFQGRVDQPQH; v_gene: TRBV5-6; abundance: NA; j_gene: TRBJ1-5
CDR3aa: ASSRNRITNEQF; v_gene: TRBV14; abundance: many; j_gene: TRBJ2-1
CDR3aa: ASSPPSMDEQF; v_gene: TRBV6-5; abundance: NA; j_gene: TRBJ2-1
CDR3aa: ASLGDMSYEQY; v_gene: TRBV6-1; abundance: NA; j_gene: TRBJ2-7
CDR3aa: ASSERRETQY; v_gene: TRBV2; abundance: many; j_gene: TRBJ2-5
CDR3aa: ASSLSGLYGYT; v_gene: TRBV27; abundance: NA; j_gene: TRBJ1-2
CDR3aa: ASSLGGLAGWETQY; v_gene: TRBV7-9; abundance: NA; j_gene: TRBJ2-5
CDR3aa: ASSLGGTRTDTQY; v_gene: TRBV7-2; abundance: NA; j_gene: TRBJ2-3
CDR3aa: ASSFRREGDEQF; v_gene: TRBV7-9; abundance: NA; j_gene: TRBJ2-1
CDR3aa: ASSPGDLLGEKLF; v_gene: TRBV7-9; abundance: NA; j_gene: TRBJ1-4
CDR3aa: ASSTQGSYTEAF; v_gene: TRBV2; abundance: NA; j_gene: TRBJ1-1
CDR3aa: ASSPSGLAGVAGELF; v_gene: TRBV11-3; abundance: NA; j_gene: TRBJ2-2
CDR3aa: ASSFRDSGGHGYT; v_gene: TRBV5-6; abundance: NA; j_gene: TRBJ1-2
CDR3aa: ASSTPGGFGYT; v_gene: TRBV11-2; abundance: few; j_gene: TRBJ1-2
CDR3aa: ASSPGDGVSGANVLT; v_gene: TRBV9; abundance: NA; j_gene: TRBJ2-6
CDR3aa: ASGLAGDSTDTQY; v_gene: TRBV2; abundance: few; j_gene: TRBJ2-3
CDR3aa: ASSLLAANYEQY; v_gene: TRBV5-6; abundance: once; j_gene: TRBJ2-7
CDR3aa: ASTPTGGTDTQY; v_gene: TRBV27; abundance: once; j_gene: TRBJ2-3
CDR3aa: ASSPNLRYGYT; v_gene: TRBV18; abundance: NA; j_gene: TRBJ1-2
CDR3aa: ASRGADTEAF; v_gene: TRBV28; abundance: NA; j_gene: TRBJ1-1